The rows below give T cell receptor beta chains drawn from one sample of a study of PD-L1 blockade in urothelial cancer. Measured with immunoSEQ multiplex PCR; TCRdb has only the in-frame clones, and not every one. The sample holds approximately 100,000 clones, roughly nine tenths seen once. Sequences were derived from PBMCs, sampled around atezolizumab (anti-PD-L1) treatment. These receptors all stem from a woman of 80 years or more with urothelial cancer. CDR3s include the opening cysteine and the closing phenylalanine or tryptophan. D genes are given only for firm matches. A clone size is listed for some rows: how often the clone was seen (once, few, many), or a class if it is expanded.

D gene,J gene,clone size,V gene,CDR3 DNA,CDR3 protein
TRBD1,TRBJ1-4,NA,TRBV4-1,TGCGCCAGCAGCTTCAGGGGGATGGGTGAAAAACTGTTTTTT,CASSFRGMGEKLFF
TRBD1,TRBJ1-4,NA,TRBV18,TGTGCCAGCTCACCCGGGACAGGATTAGAAAAACTGTTTTTT,CASSPGTGLEKLFF
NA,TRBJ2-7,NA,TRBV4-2,TGTGCCAGCAGCCAAGCAGGGTCGAGGGAGCAGTACTTC,CASSQAGSREQYF
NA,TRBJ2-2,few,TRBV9,TGTGCCAGCACCCCAACCGGGACATCAGGCGGGGAGCTGTTTTTT,CASTPTGTSGGELFF
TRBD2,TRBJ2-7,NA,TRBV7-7,TGTGCCAGCAGCCGTAGCGGGAGCCGCTCCTACGAGCAGTACTTC,CASSRSGSRSYEQYF
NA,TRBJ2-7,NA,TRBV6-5,TGTGCCAGCAGTTACTCAGGGGGTCGGCGCGGCGAGCAGTACTTC,CASSYSGGRRGEQYF
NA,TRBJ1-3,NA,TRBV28,TGTGCCAGCAAGGGAGGGGCGGCAAATGGAAACACCATATATTTT,CASKGGAANGNTIYF
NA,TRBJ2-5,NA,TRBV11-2,TGTGCCAGCAGCTTAGGTCTCCAAGAGACCCAGTACTTC,CASSLGLQETQYF
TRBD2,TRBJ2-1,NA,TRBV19,TGTGCCAGTACTAGCGGGAGGGGGAGGTTCGATGAGCAGTTCTTC,CASTSGRGRFDEQFF
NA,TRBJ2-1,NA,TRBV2,TGTGCCAGCAGTGAGGATAGCGTCAATGAGCAGTTCTTC,CASSEDSVNEQFF
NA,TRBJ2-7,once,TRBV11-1,TGTGCCAGCAGCTTAGTGGGAACTGGGGGCGACGAGCAGTACTTC,CASSLVGTGGDEQYF
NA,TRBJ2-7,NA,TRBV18,TGTGCCAGCTCACCACCAGACGAGGACGAGCAGTACTTC,CASSPPDEDEQYF
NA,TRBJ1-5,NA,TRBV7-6,TGTGCCAGCAGCTTAGGCGTTCAGGGTCCGAATCAGCCCCAGCATTTT,CASSLGVQGPNQPQHF
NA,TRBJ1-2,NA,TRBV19,TGTGCCAGCTCTACTTCAGGGGATGGCTATGGCTACACCTTC,CASSTSGDGYGYTF
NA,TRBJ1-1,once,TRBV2,TGTGCCAGCTCCCTGGTGGCTCGGGCTGAAGCTTTCTTT,CASSLVARAEAFF
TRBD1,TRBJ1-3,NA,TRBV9,TGTGCCAGCAGCGTAACCGCTACAGGGGGCTCTGGAAACACCATATATTTT,CASSVTATGGSGNTIYF
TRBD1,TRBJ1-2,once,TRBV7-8,TGTGCCAGCAGCTTAGTGACAGGGGGTTTTGGCTACACCTTC,CASSLVTGGFGYTF
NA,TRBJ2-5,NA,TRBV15,TGTGCCACCAGTGAGGCGACGAGGGAGCAAGAGACCCAGTACTTC,CATSEATREQETQYF
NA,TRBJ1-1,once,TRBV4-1,TGCGCCAGCAGCCAAGAATCAGTGAACACTGAAGCTTTCTTT,CASSQESVNTEAFF
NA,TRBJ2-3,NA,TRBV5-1,TGCGCCAGCAGCTTGGCTGGGGGGAGTACAGATACGCAGTATTTT,CASSLAGGSTDTQYF
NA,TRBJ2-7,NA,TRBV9,TGTGCCAGCAGCGTAGGAGTCCAAAGCTCCTACGAGCAGTACTTC,CASSVGVQSSYEQYF
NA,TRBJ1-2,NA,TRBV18,TGTGCCAGCTCACCGGAGGGGACGGTCTATGGCTACACCTTC,CASSPEGTVYGYTF
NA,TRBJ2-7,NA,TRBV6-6,TGTGCCAGCAGCACCACCCAGGGGATCGGGACCGAGCAGTACTTC,CASSTTQGIGTEQYF
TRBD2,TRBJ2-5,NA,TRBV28,TGTGCCAGCAGTGTTTGGCTAGCGGGACAGCAAGAGACCCAGTACTTC,CASSVWLAGQQETQYF
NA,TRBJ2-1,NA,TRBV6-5,TGTGCCAGCAGTCGCTTCGGCAATGAGCAGTTCTTC,CASSRFGNEQFF
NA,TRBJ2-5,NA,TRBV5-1,TGCGCCAGCAGCTTAATTGGGGCGAAAGAGACCCAGTACTTC,CASSLIGAKETQYF
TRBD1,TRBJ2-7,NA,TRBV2,TGTGCCAGCGTGTCAGCTCAGGGGGCTCGACACGAGCAGTACTTC,CASVSAQGARHEQYF
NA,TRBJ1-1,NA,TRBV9,TGTGCCAGCATGTCGGTCGGGAACACTGAAGCTTTCTTT,CASMSVGNTEAFF
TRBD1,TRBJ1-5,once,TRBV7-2,TGTGCCAGCAGCTTACCAGGGGGTTACAATCAGCCCCAGCATTTT,CASSLPGGYNQPQHF
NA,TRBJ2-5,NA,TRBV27,TGTGCCAGCAGTTTAAGGCATCGGCTACGGGATTTTGTGAATGAGACCCAGTACTTC,CASSLRHRLRDFVNETQYF
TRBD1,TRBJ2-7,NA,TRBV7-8,TGTGCCAGCAGCTTAGTGGGGACAGGGAATCGCGAGCAGTACTTC,CASSLVGTGNREQYF
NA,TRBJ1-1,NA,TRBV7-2,TGTGCCAGCAGCTCGGGGGTGGGGCGGGGGAACACTGAAGCTTTCTTT,CASSSGVGRGNTEAFF
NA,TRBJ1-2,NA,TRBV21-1,TGTGCCAGCAGCAACCGCGGGCGGGAATTC,CASSNRGREF
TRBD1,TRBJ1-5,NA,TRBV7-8,TGTGCCAGCAGCTTGGACAGGGGGCGCGGTCAGCCCCAGCATTTT,CASSLDRGRGQPQHF
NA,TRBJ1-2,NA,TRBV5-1,TGCGCCAGCAGGCCCAACACAGGGACCAACTATGGCTACACCTTC,CASRPNTGTNYGYTF
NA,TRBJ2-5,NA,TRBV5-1,TGCGCCAGCAGCTTTGGGGCGTTGGAGACCCAGTACTTC,CASSFGALETQYF
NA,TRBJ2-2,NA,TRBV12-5,TGTGCTAGTGTCATGAACACCGGGGAGCTGTTTTTT,CASVMNTGELFF
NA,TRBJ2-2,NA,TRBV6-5,TGTGCCAGCAGTTGGGCCAGAAACACCGGGGAGCTGTTTTTT,CASSWARNTGELFF
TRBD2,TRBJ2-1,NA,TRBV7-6,TGTGCCAGCAGCTTAACTCCCCTGGCGGGAGGGCACAATGAGCAGTTCTTC,CASSLTPLAGGHNEQFF
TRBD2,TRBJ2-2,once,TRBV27,TGTGCCAGCAGTCCCTTAGGACTAGCGTTTGGGACCGGGGAGCTGTTTTTT,CASSPLGLAFGTGELFF
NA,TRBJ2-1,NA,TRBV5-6,TGTGCCAGCAGCGATCTAGGAAACAATGAGCAGTTCTTC,CASSDLGNNEQFF